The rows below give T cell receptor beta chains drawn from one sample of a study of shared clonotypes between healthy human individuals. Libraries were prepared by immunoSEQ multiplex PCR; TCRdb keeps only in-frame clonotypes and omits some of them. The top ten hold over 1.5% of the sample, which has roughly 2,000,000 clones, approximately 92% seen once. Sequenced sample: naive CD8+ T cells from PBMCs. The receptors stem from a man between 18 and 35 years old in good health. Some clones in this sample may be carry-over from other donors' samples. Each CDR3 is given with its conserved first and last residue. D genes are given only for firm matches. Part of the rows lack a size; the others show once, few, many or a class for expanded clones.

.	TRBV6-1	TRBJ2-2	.	TGTGCCAGCAGTGAAGCATGGTATCAGGGAGCCGGGGAGCTGTTTTTT	CASSEAWYQGAGELFF
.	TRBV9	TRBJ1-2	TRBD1	TGTGCCAGCAGCCTTCGGGGACAGGGGCGCGGCTACACCTTC	CASSLRGQGRGYTF
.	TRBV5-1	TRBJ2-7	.	TGCGCCAGCAGCTTGGATCTGGGACGGGCCTACGAGCAGTACTTC	CASSLDLGRAYEQYF
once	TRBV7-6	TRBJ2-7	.	TGTGCCAGCAGCACCTTCTCAGGGCACGAGCAGTACTTC	CASSTFSGHEQYF
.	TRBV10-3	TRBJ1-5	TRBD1	TGTGCCATCAGTGAGGGGGACAGGGGATTCAATCAGCCCCAGCATTTT	CAISEGDRGFNQPQHF
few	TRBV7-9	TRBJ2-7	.	TGTGCCAGCAGCGCGGGACAGTTCGAGCAGTACTTC	CASSAGQFEQYF
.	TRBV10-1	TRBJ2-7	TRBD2	TGCGCCAGCAGTGATGGGGCGGGAGCGGCCTACGAGCAGTACTTC	CASSDGAGAAYEQYF
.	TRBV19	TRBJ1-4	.	TGTGCCAGTACCGAATCGGACCTTAGGGCTGAAAAACTGTTTTTT	CASTESDLRAEKLFF
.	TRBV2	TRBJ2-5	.	TGTGCCAGCTTAGACGAGGGGTGGCAGACCCAGTACTTC	CASLDEGWQTQYF
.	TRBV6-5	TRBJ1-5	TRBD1	TGTGCCAGCAGTTCCGGGACAGGTAGCAATCAGCCCCAGCATTTT	CASSSGTGSNQPQHF
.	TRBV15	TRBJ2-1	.	TGTGCCACCAGCAGGGGCGGCGGGGCATACTCCTACAATGAGCAGTTCTTC	CATSRGGGAYSYNEQFF
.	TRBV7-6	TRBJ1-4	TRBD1	TGTGCCAGCAGCACCAGGACAGGGAAAAATGAAAAACTGTTTTTT	CASSTRTGKNEKLFF
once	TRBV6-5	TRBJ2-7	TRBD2	TGTGCCAGCAGTTACGCAGCGGGAGCTTACGAGCAGTACTTC	CASSYAAGAYEQYF
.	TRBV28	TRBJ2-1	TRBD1	TGTGCCAGCAACGACCCAGGGGGCAATGAGCAGTTCTTC	CASNDPGGNEQFF
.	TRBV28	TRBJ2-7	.	TGTGCCAGCAGTTTGCGGGACAGCTCCTACGAGCAGTACTTC	CASSLRDSSYEQYF
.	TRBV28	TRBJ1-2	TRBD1	TGTGCCAGCAGACCCCGGACAGGGGCTACGTATGGCTACACCTTC	CASRPRTGATYGYTF
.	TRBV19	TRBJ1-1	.	TGTGCCAGTAGTATAGAAGCAGATGGCTCGGACGCGGGAAACACTGAAGCTTTCTTT	CASSIEADGSDAGNTEAFF
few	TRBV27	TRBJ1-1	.	TGTGCCAGCAGTTTAGGGGGCAGAGTGAACACTGAAGCTTTCTTT	CASSLGGRVNTEAFF
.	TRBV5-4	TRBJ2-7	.	TGTGCCAGCAGCTTCTTGGGAATTAGAGGCGGAGACTACGAGCAGTACTTC	CASSFLGIRGGDYEQYF
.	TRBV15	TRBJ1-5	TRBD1	TGTGCCACCAGCAGAGCGGCAGGGGGCTATCCCCCGGGTCAGCCCCAGCATTTT	CATSRAAGGYPPGQPQHF
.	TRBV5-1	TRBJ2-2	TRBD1	TGCGCCAGCAGCTTGGGACTCGGGACAGGCCGCGTTATGGGGGAGCTGTTTTTT	CASSLGLGTGRVMGELFF
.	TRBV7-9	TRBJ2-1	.	TGTGCCAGCAGCTTATGGCTTGCGGACAATGAGCAGTTCTTC	CASSLWLADNEQFF
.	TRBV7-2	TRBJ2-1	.	TGTGCCAGCAGCTTAGCCCTAGCTACCTCCTACAATGAGCAGTTCTTC	CASSLALATSYNEQFF
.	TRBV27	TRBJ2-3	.	TGTGCCAGCAGTTCCTGGACGCGAAGGAGCACAGATACGCAGTATTTT	CASSSWTRRSTDTQYF
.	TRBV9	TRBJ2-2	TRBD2	TGTGCCAGCAGCGTAGCGGAAGAGTCTAGCGGGAGCGATACCGGGGAGCTGTTTTTT	CASSVAEESSGSDTGELFF
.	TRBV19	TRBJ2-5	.	TGTGCCAGTAGTATCCCGCCGGGGCAGGGTGTCGAGACCCAGTACTTC	CASSIPPGQGVETQYF
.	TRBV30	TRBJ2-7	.	TGTGCCTGGAGTCTGGGGGAGCAGTACTTC	CAWSLGEQYF
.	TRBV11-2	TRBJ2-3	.	TGTGCCAGCAGCCCAATTGAGGGGGATACGCAGTATTTT	CASSPIEGDTQYF
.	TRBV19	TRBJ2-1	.	TGTGCCAGTAAGGGAGACCCCTCCTACAATGAGCAGTTCTTC	CASKGDPSYNEQFF
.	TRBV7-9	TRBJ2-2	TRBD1	TGTGCCAGCAGCAATCCGGGACAGGGGGCGAACACCGGGGAGCTGTTTTTT	CASSNPGQGANTGELFF
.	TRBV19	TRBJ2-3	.	TGTGCCAGTCCCGGGAGCTACAGGGCAGATAGCACAGATACGCAGTATTTT	CASPGSYRADSTDTQYF
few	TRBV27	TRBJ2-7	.	TGTGCCAGCAGTTTAGGGGCCGAGCAGTACTTC	CASSLGAEQYF
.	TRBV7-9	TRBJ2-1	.	TGTGCCAGCAGCTTAATCAGCAATGAGCAGTTCTTC	CASSLISNEQFF
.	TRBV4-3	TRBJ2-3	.	TGCGCCAGCAGCCAGGCCGGGCTATCAGATACGCAGTATTTT	CASSQAGLSDTQYF
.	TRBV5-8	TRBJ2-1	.	TGTGCCAGCAGCGCAGGACCGCTGGCTTACAATGAGCAGTTCTTC	CASSAGPLAYNEQFF
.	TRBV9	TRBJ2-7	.	TGTGCCAGCAGCCCCCATGATGGGGTCTACGAGCAGTACTTC	CASSPHDGVYEQYF
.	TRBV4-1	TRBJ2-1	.	TGCGCCAGCAGCCAAAGGAACATATTGAATGAGCAGTTCTTC	CASSQRNILNEQFF
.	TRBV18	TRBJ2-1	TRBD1	TGTGCCAGCTCACCCGAACCGGGACAGTGGATCGGGGAGCAGTTCTTC	CASSPEPGQWIGEQFF
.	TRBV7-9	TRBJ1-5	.	TGTGCCAGCAGCTTAGAAGGAAGGGGGTGGCCCCAGCATTTT	CASSLEGRGWPQHF
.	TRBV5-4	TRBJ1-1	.	TGTGCCAGCAGCCGGGGGCCCGTAGGGAACACTGAAGCTTTCTTT	CASSRGPVGNTEAFF
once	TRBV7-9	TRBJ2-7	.	TGTGCCAGCAGCCCACCGACAGCGCCCTACGAGCAGTACTTC	CASSPPTAPYEQYF
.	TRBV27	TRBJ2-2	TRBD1	TGTGCCAGCGGCGGACAGGGGCGATACACCGGGGAGCTGTTTTTT	CASGGQGRYTGELFF
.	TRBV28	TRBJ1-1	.	TGTGCCAGCAGTCCATCGCTCACTGAAGCTTTCTTT	CASSPSLTEAFF
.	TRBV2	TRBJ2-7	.	TGTGCCAGCAGTGAAGACCTCTCCAACGAGCAGTACTTC	CASSEDLSNEQYF
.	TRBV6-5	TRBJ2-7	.	TGTGCCAGGGTTACGGAGCAGTACTTC	CARVTEQYF
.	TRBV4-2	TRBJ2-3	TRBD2	TGTGCCAGCAGCCAAGACGGACGGGGGGGAGTCAAAAGCACAGATACGCAGTATTTT	CASSQDGRGGVKSTDTQYF
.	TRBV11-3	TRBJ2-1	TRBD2	TGTGCCAGCAGCCCGTGGACTAGCGGGAATGAGCAGTTCTTC	CASSPWTSGNEQFF
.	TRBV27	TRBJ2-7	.	TGTGCCAGCAGTTCGTGGGACAACGCCTACGAGCAGTACTTC	CASSSWDNAYEQYF
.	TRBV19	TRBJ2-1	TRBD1	TGTGCCAGTAGTATCGACAGGGAAGGATCCTACAATGAGCAGTTCTTC	CASSIDREGSYNEQFF